This record concerns one TCR beta chain sequence. Its specific antigen is unknown. One base away there is no much larger clone; base qualities are not given. For TCRbeta CDR3 sequencing, genomic DNA was extracted from sorted cells using the QIAGEN DNeasy Blood and Tissue Kit. High-throughput TCRbeta CDR3 sequencing, including PCR amplification with bias correction and internal controls, was performed commercially through immunoSEQ. Turning to the authors' computational methods: A unique productive TCRbeta sequence was defined by the CDR3 nucleotide sequence when primers matched, and otherwise by the CDR3 amino acid sequence together with the Vbeta and Jbeta genes. A sequence counted as donor-reactive if, in CFSE-low cells, the sequence had a frequency of at least 0.01% and was expanded at least 5-fold compared with unstimulated cells. Jensen-Shannon divergence, calculated on the top 100 TCRbeta sequences ranked by frequency, was used to quantify repertoire divergence. For samples with multiple sequencing runs, sorting error was corrected in each run separately before the runs were combined. In TCRdb, the immuneACCESS table is reduced to in-frame sequences with V and J assigned. These tables do not hold every clone; where another copy was compared, an unresolved V gene accounts for under half, and the others remain unexplained. Clone size and the V and J calls come from that table; the DNA yielded D and trimming. This sample comprises approximately 30,000 clones, approximately 83% of them detected only once. The ten largest clones add up to around 2.4% of the sample.

Healthy control blood was obtained either as purchased buffy coats or from healthy volunteers. Healthy control blood was processed to PBMCs by Ficoll density gradient and cryopreserved, and patient PBMCs were collected before and after transplant. This record belongs to a study of Tregs in tolerant kidney transplant recipients (dated by TCRdb to about 2019). A note on the overall study: Additional Treg samples were obtained by sorting recipient CD4+CD25+CD127- cells from an approximately three-day mixed lymphocyte reaction with belatacept, in some cases after a subsequent approximately five-day donor restimulation. Antibodies distinguished recipient from donor cells when sorting primary belatacept mixed lymphocyte reaction cultures. The study used TCRbeta sequencing to identify donor-specific regulatory T cells before combined kidney and bone marrow transplantation, then tracked those cells after transplant. Several methods of expanding Tregs specific for an allogeneic donor were compared by TCRbeta repertoire sequencing in a few healthy controls. Results and caveats for the whole study, not just this receptor: Biological reproducibility was not directly addressed, though technical replication error appeared minimal. The study was limited by small patient numbers, and the findings need validation in larger populations and under other immunosuppression protocols. Expanding Tregs with activated donor B cells appeared to identify the most biologically relevant and donor-specific TCRbeta repertoire.

The receptor comes from a human donor in good health. Sequenced sample: Tregs from blood cultured with allogeneic cells.

The DNA sequence reads TGCGCCAGCAGCCAGACGTGGGCCTCAGGGGGGACTTTCACCGGGGAGCTGTTTTTT. Translated, it reads CASSQTWASGGTFTGELFF. The V gene is TRBV4-3 and the J gene is TRBJ2-2, with TRBD1 perhaps the D gene, on 7 matching bases. The CDR3 runs 19 amino acids, cysteine and phenylalanine included. CDR3 DNA only is kept here, 57 bases in frame from base 1. CDR1 and CDR2, looked up from the germline V gene, are LGHNA and YSLEER. The V end loses 3 bases and the J end loses 4 bases, and a stretch of 24 bases separates them.